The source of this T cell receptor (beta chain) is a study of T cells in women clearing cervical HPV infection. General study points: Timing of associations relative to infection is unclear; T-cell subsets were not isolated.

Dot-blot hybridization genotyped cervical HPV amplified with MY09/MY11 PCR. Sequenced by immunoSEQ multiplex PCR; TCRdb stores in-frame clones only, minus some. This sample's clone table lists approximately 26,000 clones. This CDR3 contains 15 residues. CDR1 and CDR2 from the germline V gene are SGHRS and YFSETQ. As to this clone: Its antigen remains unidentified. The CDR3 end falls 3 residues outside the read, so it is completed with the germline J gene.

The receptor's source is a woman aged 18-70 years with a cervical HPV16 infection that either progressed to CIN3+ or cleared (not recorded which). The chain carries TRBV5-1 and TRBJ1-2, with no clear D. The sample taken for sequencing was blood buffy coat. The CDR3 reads CASSLALTESEGYTF. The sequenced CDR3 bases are TGCGCCAGCAGCTTGGCCTTAACTGAAAGCGAGGGC.